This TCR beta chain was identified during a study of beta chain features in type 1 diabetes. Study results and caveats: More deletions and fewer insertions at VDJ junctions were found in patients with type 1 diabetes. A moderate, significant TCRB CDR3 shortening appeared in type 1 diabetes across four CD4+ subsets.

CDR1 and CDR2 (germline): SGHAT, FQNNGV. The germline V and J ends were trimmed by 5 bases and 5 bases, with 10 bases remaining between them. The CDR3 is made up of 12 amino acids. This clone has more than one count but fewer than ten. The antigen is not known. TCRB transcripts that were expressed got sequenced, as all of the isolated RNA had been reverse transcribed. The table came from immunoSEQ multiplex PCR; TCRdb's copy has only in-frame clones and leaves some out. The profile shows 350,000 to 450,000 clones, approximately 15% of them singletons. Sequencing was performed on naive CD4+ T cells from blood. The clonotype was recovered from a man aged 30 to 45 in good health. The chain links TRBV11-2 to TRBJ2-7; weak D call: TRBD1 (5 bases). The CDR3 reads CASSKTGNEQYF. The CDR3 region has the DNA TGTGCCAGCAGCAAAACAGGCAACGAGCAGTACTTC.